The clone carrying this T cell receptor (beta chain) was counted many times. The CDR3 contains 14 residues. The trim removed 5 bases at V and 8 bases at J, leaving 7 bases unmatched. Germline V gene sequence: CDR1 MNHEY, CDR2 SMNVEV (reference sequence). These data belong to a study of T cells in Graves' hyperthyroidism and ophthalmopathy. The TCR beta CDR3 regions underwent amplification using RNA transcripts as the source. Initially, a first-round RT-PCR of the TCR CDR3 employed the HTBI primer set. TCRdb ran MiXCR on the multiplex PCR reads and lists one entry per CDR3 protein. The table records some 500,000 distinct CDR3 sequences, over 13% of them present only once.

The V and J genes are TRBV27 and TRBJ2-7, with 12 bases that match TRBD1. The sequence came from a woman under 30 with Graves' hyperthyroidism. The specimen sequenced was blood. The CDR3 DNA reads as TGTGCCAGCAGTCCAGGGACAGGGGGCTCCAAGCAGTACGTC. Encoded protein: CASSPGTGGSKQYV.